The rows below give T cell receptor beta chains drawn from one sample of a study of long-term antiretroviral therapy in people with HIV. The protocol was immunoSEQ multiplex PCR, while the TCRdb copy is restricted to in-frame clones and leaves out a portion. The sample has fewer than 25,000 clones; roughly 82% are singletons. The source material was unsorted PBMCs, sampled 0.1 years before starting antiretroviral therapy. The receptors shown here come from a man between 18 and 29 years old with HIV. Both conserved end residues are trimmed from each CDR3. Each record gives: V gene, J gene, CDR3 protein.

V: TRBV25-1
J: TRBJ1-5
CDR3: ASSESSRDSNQPQH

V: TRBV5-4
J: TRBJ1-3
CDR3: ASSLGGPTRNTIY

V: TRBV11-2
J: TRBJ2-5
CDR3: ASSLGSSQETQY

V: TRBV7-9
J: TRBJ2-3
CDR3: ASSSGLAGADTQY

V: TRBV2
J: TRBJ2-2
CDR3: ASSPQTLNTGELF

V: TRBV11-1
J: TRBJ2-2
CDR3: ASSLEVLVDTGELF

V: TRBV29-1
J: TRBJ2-1
CDR3: SVEGTGLAGYYNEQF

V: TRBV4-1
J: TRBJ2-3
CDR3: ASSHERGRGADTQY

V: TRBV5-1
J: TRBJ2-1
CDR3: ASSPDGVGNEQF

V: TRBV27
J: TRBJ1-6
CDR3: ASSTPSPHPGRSGSPLH

V: TRBV5-4
J: TRBJ1-3
CDR3: ASSSQGDGNTIY

V: TRBV28
J: TRBJ2-3
CDR3: ASSSGRTDTQY

V: TRBV30
J: TRBJ2-7
CDR3: AWSPGNTYEQY

V: TRBV14
J: TRBJ1-2
CDR3: ASSQRFFEGYT

V: TRBV5-1
J: TRBJ2-7
CDR3: ASSSTGGDYEQY

V: TRBV7-3
J: TRBJ2-1
CDR3: ASSSSANEQF

V: TRBV11-2
J: TRBJ2-2
CDR3: ASSLGIVAYSNTGELF

V: TRBV19
J: TRBJ2-7
CDR3: ASSISGSLYEQY

V: TRBV19
J: TRBJ2-2
CDR3: ATRGITLITGELF

V: TRBV6-6
J: TRBJ2-3
CDR3: ASSYSDSTDTQY

V: TRBV6-1
J: TRBJ2-1
CDR3: ASSESRRDEQF

V: TRBV12-5
J: TRBJ1-5
CDR3: ASGLVRRTPGLPQH

V: TRBV6-5
J: TRBJ2-1
CDR3: ASSPLAGYYNEQF

V: TRBV30
J: TRBJ1-5
CDR3: AWSPTGFNQPQH

V: TRBV11-2
J: TRBJ2-1
CDR3: ASSLGSGSMNEQF

V: TRBV6-5
J: TRBJ2-7
CDR3: ASTSDKGLLGEQY

V: TRBV9
J: TRBJ1-5
CDR3: ASSQGGGNNQPQH

V: TRBV2
J: TRBJ1-5
CDR3: ASRTGEIEPQH

V: TRBV2
J: TRBJ2-3
CDR3: ASSDPGGDTDTQY